These 7 T cell receptor beta chains originate from one sample sequenced in a study of blood T cell repertoires in COVID-19. Method: immunoSEQ multiplex PCR; TCRdb's copy keeps in-frame clones and lacks some. The sample yields around 80,000 clones, about 82% seen once. The sample comprised peripheral blood. Receptors originate from a woman at least 80 years old with active or convalescent COVID-19.

The chain couples TRBV29-1 to TRBJ2-2, with 9 positions matching TRBD2. V lost 7 bases, J lost 4 bases, and 10 bases stayed unmatched. Germline V gene lookup returns CDR1 SQVTM and CDR2 ANQGSEA. The CDR3 consists of 15 residues. DNA for the CDR3: TGCAGCGCCGTACCGACTAGCGGAGGCACCGGGGAGCTGTTTTTT. Translated, it gives CSAVPTSGGTGELFF.

This rearrangement joins TRBV27 to TRBJ2-4, with TRBD1 matching 8 bases. Trimming took 5 bases from V and 0 from J; bases not matched to a gene: 9. Germline V gives CDR1 MNHEY, CDR2 SMNVEV (reference sequence). The CDR3 length is 17 residues. CDR3 DNA sequence: TGTGCCAGCAGTCAAATATCAGGGGGCAGAGCCAAAAACATTCAGTACTTC. Its protein is CASSQISGGRAKNIQYF.

The J gene is TRBJ1-5, the V gene TRBV6-2 or TRBV6-3; D call uncertain. The CDR3 has 14 amino acids. Trimming stripped 0 bases from V and 4 bases from J, with 7 bases between. CDR1 is MNHEY, CDR2 SVGEGT, per germline. The CDR3 protein is CASSYSAGNQPQHF. In DNA, the CDR3 is TGTGCCAGCAGTTACTCAGCGGGTAATCAGCCCCAGCATTTT.

As to this clone: An end of the junction does not agree with germline; a read error may underlie this. J is TRBJ2-3 and V is TRBV7-7; D unclear. This CDR3 is 15 amino acids long. The V gene's germline CDR1 is SSHAT and CDR2 FNYEAQ (reference sequence). CDR3 nucleotides: TGTGCTAGCAGCTCCCAGTTGTTTGGCACAGATACGCAGTATTTT. Protein: CASSSQLFGTDTQYF.

The chain is built from TRBV4-2 and TRBJ1-5; D is unclear. Germline V gene data show CDR1 as LGHNA and CDR2 as YNFKEQ. The CDR3 runs to 13 residues. Deletions cut 0 bases from V and 5 bases from J, with 5 bases between. The CDR3 bases are TGTGCCAGCAGCCAAGATTATGATCAGCCCCAGCATTTT. This sequence encodes CASSQDYDQPQHF.

This clone appeared a few times. The chain employs TRBV6-2 or TRBV6-3 and TRBJ2-5; the match to TRBD2 covers 9 bases. The germline gives CDR1 MNHEY, CDR2 SVGEGT. The CDR3 consists of 16 residues. V trimming: 5 bases; J trimming: 5 bases; junction bases outside the gene matches: 12. In nucleotides, the CDR3 is TGTGCCAGCAGTCGACTAGCGGCAGGCTCGGGGGAGACCCAGTACTTC. It specifies CASSRLAAGSGETQYF.

This clone was observed once. The CDR3 sequence is CASTQRTSGDTQYF. The CDR3 DNA reads TGTGCCAGCACCCAGCGGACTAGCGGAGATACGCAGTATTTT. The chain carries TRBV9 and TRBJ2-3; TRBD2 agrees at 10 bases. V trimming: 6 bases; J trimming: 5 bases; junction bases outside the gene matches: 6. The CDR3 has 14 amino acids. Germline assignment: CDR1 SGDLS and CDR2 YYNGEE.